This TCR beta chain originates from a study of cytomegalovirus exposure and HLA in healthy donors. The wider study: A subsequent analysis reported that the 120 validation repertoires were produced on the same platform that had also been used for the approximately 710 first-cohort repertoires.

From germline, CDR1 is SGHTA and CDR2 FQGTGA. The length of the CDR3 is 13 residues. V gave up 5 bases and J gave up 2 bases, with 9 bases separating them. For this clone: The antigen is not known.

Broader study findings: Cytomegalovirus status was reportedly diagnosed by the classifier with high sensitivity and specificity. Confirmation in vitro established that a few CMV-associated chains were specific for CMV antigens. The tendency of first-cohort TCR clusters to co-occur in the roughly 120 validation repertoires was the finding of a later analysis.

TCRdb's copy holds only in-frame clones and misses some; the assay was immunoSEQ multiplex PCR. Of about 150,000 clones listed, roughly 89% were seen once; the top ten hold over 9%. Material for sequencing was PBMCs. The V and J genes are TRBV7-3 and TRBJ2-5; D possibly corresponds to TRBD2 (5 bases). This sequence was found in a woman aged 18 to 35 in good health and CMV-seropositive. Here the CDR3 DNA reads TGTGCCAGCAGCCCCCCGGGGCAAGAGACCCAGTACTTC. Its protein product is CASSPPGQETQYF. The variable domain in full, with the rest retrieved from reference TRBV7-3 and TRBJ2-5, is GAGVSQTPSNKVTEKGKYVELRCDPISGHTALYWYRQSLGQGPEFLIYFQGTGAADDSGLPNDRFFAVRPEGSVSTLKIQRTERGDSAVYLCASSPPGQETQYFGPGTRLLVL.